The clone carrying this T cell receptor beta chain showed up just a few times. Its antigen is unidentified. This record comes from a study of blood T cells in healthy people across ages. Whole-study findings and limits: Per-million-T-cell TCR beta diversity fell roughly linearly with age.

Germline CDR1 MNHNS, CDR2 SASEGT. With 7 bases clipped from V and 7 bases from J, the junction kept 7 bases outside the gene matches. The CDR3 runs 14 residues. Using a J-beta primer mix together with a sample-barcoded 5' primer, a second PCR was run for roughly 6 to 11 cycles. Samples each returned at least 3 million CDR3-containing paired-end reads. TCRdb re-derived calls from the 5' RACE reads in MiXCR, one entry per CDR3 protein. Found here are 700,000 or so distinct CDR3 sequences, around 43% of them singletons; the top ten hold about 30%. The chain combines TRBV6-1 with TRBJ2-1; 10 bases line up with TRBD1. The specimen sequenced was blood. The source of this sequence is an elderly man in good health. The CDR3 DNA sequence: TGTGCCAGCACGGGACAGGGGTTCGATAATGAGCAGTTCTTC. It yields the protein CASTGQGFDNEQFF.